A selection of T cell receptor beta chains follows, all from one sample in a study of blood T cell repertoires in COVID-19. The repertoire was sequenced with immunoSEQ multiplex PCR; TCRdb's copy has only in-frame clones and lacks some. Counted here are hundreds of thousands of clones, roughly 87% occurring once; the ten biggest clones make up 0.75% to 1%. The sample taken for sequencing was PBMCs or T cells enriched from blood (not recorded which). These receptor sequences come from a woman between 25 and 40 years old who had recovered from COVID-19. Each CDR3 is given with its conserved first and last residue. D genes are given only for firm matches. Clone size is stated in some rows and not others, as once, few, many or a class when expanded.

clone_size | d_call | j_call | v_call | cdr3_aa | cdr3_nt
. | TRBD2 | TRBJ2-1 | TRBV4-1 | CASSLSGALGNEQFF | TGCGCCAGCAGCCTTAGCGGGGCCCTTGGGAATGAGCAGTTCTTC
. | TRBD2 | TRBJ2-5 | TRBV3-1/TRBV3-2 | CASSTDGGYSQETQYF | TGTGCCAGCAGCACAGACGGGGGGTACAGCCAAGAGACCCAGTACTTC
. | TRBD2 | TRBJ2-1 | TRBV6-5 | CASGLAGQLQGQFF | TGTGCCAGCGGACTAGCGGGCCAGCTACAGGGGCAGTTCTTC
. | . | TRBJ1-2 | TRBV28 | CASSSPRQTTNYGYTF | TGTGCCAGCAGTTCTCCCCGACAGACCACTAACTATGGCTACACCTTC
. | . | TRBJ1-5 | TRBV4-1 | CASSQDPGNQPQHF | TGCGCCAGCAGCCAAGATCCAGGGAATCAGCCCCAGCATTTT
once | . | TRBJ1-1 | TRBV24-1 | CATSEFGGEAFF | TGTGCCACCAGTGAGTTCGGGGGGGAGGCTTTCTTT
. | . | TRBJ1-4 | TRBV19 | CASSIVATNEKLFF | TGTGCCAGTAGTATCGTTGCAACTAATGAAAAACTGTTTTTT
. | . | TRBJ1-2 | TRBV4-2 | CASSQVRTAHGYTF | TGTGCCAGCAGCCAAGTTAGGACAGCTCATGGCTACACCTTC
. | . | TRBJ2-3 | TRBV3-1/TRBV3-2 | CASSPPRSRGTDTQYF | TGTGCCAGCAGCCCCCCAAGGTCCCGGGGCACAGATACGCAGTATTTT
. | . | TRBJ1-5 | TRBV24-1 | CATSDPGVRQPQHF | TGTGCCACCAGTGACCCAGGGGTTCGGCAGCCCCAGCATTTT
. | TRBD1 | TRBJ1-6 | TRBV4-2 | CASTRQGAEDSPLHF | TGTGCCAGCACTCGACAGGGGGCGGAGGATTCACCCCTCCACTTT
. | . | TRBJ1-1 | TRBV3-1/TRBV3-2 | CASSQLGGTEAFF | TGTGCCAGCAGCCAACTCGGGGGCACTGAAGCTTTCTTT
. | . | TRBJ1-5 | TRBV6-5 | CASSPREYSNQPQHF | TGTGCCAGCAGCCCAAGGGAGTATAGCAATCAGCCCCAGCATTTT
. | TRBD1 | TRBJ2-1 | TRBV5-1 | CASSTDLTGIYNEQFF | TGCGCCAGCAGCACGGATCTGACAGGGATCTACAATGAGCAGTTCTTC
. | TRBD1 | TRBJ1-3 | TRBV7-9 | CASSTTDRGLGNTIYF | TGTGCCAGCAGTACCACGGACAGGGGGCTAGGAAACACCATATATTTT
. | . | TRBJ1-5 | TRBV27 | CASSLWFGGQPQHF | TGTGCCAGCAGTTTATGGTTCGGGGGTCAGCCCCAGCATTTT
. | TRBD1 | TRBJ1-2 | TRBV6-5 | CASSYLTGESYGYTF | TGTGCCAGCAGTTACCTAACAGGGGAAAGCTATGGCTACACCTTC
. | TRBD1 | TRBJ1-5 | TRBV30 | CAFHLGTDYSNQPQHF | TGTGCCTTTCACCTAGGGACAGACTATAGCAATCAGCCCCAGCATTTT
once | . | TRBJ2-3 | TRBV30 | CAWSSRVASGTDTQYF | TGTGCCTGGAGTAGTAGGGTAGCTAGCGGCACAGATACGCAGTATTTT
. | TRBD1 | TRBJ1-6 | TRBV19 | CASPANRGLRSPLHF | TGTGCCAGTCCTGCAAACAGGGGGCTTAGATCACCCCTCCACTTT
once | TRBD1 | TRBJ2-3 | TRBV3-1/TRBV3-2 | CASSQDPDREKSVTDTQYF | TGTGCCAGCAGCCAAGACCCCGACAGGGAAAAATCCGTCACAGATACGCAGTATTTT
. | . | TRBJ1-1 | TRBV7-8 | CASSLAQQKNTEAFF | TGTGCCAGCAGCTTAGCGCAACAGAAGAACACTGAAGCTTTCTTT
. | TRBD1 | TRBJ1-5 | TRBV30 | CAWSPGTGSNQPQHF | TGTGCCTGGAGTCCCGGGACAGGGTCCAATCAGCCCCAGCATTTT
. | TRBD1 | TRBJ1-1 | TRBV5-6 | CASSLGTGRTEAFF | TGTGCCAGCAGCTTGGGGACAGGGAGGACTGAAGCTTTCTTT
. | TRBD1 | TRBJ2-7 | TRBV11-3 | CASSWDRVYEQYF | TGTGCCAGCAGTTGGGACAGGGTCTACGAGCAGTACTTC
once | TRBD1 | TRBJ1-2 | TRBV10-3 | CAIRGQGVNYGYTF | TGTGCCATCAGAGGACAGGGGGTCAACTATGGCTACACCTTC
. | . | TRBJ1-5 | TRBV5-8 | CASSLRGRVEPQHF | TGTGCCAGCAGCTTGAGGGGCAGGGTTGAGCCCCAGCATTTT
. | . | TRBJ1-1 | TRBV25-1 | CASGTVMNTEAFF | TGTGCCAGCGGAACAGTGATGAACACTGAAGCTTTCTTT
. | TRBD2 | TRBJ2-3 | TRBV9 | CASSWTSGGTTSTDTQYF | TGTGCCAGCAGCTGGACTAGCGGGGGGACGACTAGCACAGATACGCAGTATTTT
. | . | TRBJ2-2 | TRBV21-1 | CASSLDRASGELFF | TGTGCCAGCAGCCTTGACAGGGCTAGCGGGGAGCTGTTTTTT
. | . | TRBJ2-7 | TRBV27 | CASSFFPPYEQYF | TGTGCCAGCAGTTTCTTTCCCCCCTACGAGCAGTACTTC
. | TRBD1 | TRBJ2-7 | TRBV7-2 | CASSLFTGGQGAYEQYF | TGTGCCAGCAGCTTATTCACGGGTGGTCAGGGGGCCTACGAGCAGTACTTC
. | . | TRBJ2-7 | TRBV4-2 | CASSASGGQGFYEQYF | TGTGCCAGCAGCGCGAGTGGCGGGCAGGGGTTCTACGAGCAGTACTTC
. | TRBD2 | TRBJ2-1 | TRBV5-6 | CASSLRGVRWNEQFF | TGTGCCAGCAGCTTGCGGGGGGTGCGGTGGAATGAGCAGTTCTTC
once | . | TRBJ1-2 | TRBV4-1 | CASSQNRDYGYTF | TGCGCCAGCAGCCAAAACAGGGACTATGGCTACACCTTC
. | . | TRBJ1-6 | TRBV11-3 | CASSTRLAYNSPLHF | TGTGCCAGCAGCACCAGGCTCGCCTATAATTCACCCCTCCACTTT
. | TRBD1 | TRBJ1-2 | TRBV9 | CASSSRGNGYTF | TGTGCCAGCAGCTCCAGGGGGAACGGCTACACCTTC